Listed here are 7 T cell receptor beta chains from one sample, sequenced in a study of shared clonotypes between healthy human individuals. Only CD45RO-negative cells positively selected for CCR7 counted as naive CD8 cells, so terminally differentiated effector memory CD45RA+ cells were excluded. Assay used: immunoSEQ multiplex PCR; TCRdb lists only in-frame clones, some missing. The table lists more than 550,000 clones, approximately 90% of them singletons. The material sequenced was naive CD8+ T cells sorted from blood. Receptors originate from a man aged 25-40 years in good health.

V usage is TRBV7-9 and J usage is TRBJ2-1; D possibly corresponds to TRBD2 (5 bases). Germline V gives CDR1 SEHNR, CDR2 FQNEAQ (reference sequence). CDR3 length equals 16 residues. V was trimmed by 1 base and J by 5 bases, leaving 15 bases between them. CDR3 amino acids: CASSLGQLEPHNEQFF. The DNA of the CDR3 is TGTGCCAGCAGCTTAGGTCAACTAGAGCCCCACAATGAGCAGTTCTTC.

The chain links TRBV7-9 to TRBJ2-3; D is tentatively TRBD1 or TRBD2 (5 bases each). Trimming left V 6 bases short and J 0 bases short, with 10 bases between. The CDR3 loop spans 14 amino acids. Germline CDR1 and CDR2: SEHNR and FQNEAQ (reference sequence). CDR3 amino acids: CASRHRDSTDTQYF. CDR3 coding DNA: TGTGCCAGCAGACACCGGGACAGCACAGATACGCAGTATTTT.

The chain has TRBV4-1 and TRBJ2-3; 10 positions match TRBD1. Germline V lookup: CDR1 MGHRA, CDR2 YSYEKL. The CDR3 runs to 16 residues. With V trimmed by 4 bases and J by 1 base, 5 bases remained unmatched. For the CDR3, the DNA is TGCGCCAGCAGCCTTGGAGGGACAGGGGGCACAGATACGCAGTATTTT. Residues: CASSLGGTGGTDTQYF.

V gene TRBV5-8 combines with J gene TRBJ2-1; weak D call: TRBD2 (6 bases). The CDR3 sequence is 17 residues long. Germline CDR1 and CDR2: SGHTS and YDEGEE. Trimming removed 3 bases from V and 0 bases from J, with 16 bases in between. CDR3 nucleotide sequence: TGTGCCAGCAGCTCGTTGGGACTGGCGGGCTCCTACAATGAGCAGTTCTTC. Translation: CASSSLGLAGSYNEQFF.

The CDR3, as DNA: TGCAGCGTCACCGGGCGGTCCCTCGAGCAGTACTTC. Translation: CSVTGRSLEQYF. The chain combines TRBV29-1 with TRBJ2-7; D not resolved. The CDR3 is 12 residues long. Trimming took 6 bases from V and 6 from J, leaving 15 bases between them. Germline assignment: CDR1 SQVTM and CDR2 ANQGSEA.

This chain connects TRBV4-2 to TRBJ2-3, with D uncertain. V dropped 0 bases and J dropped 4 bases, with 5 bases sitting between them. This CDR3 comprises 13 residues. Germline V CDR1 and CDR2: LGHNA, YNFKEQ. In DNA, the CDR3 is TGTGCCAGCAGCCAAGATGGAGCAGATACGCAGTATTTT. Its translation is CASSQDGADTQYF.

The rearrangement joins TRBV6-4 to TRBJ2-1; no firm D call. V was pared by 1 base and J by 1 base, with 11 bases between. The CDR3 runs to 16 residues. The germline V gene encodes CDR1 MRHNA and CDR2 SNTAGT. The CDR3 sequence: CASSDFSSNSYNEQFF. CDR3 nucleotide sequence: TGTGCCAGCAGTGACTTTAGCAGTAATTCCTACAATGAGCAGTTCTTC.